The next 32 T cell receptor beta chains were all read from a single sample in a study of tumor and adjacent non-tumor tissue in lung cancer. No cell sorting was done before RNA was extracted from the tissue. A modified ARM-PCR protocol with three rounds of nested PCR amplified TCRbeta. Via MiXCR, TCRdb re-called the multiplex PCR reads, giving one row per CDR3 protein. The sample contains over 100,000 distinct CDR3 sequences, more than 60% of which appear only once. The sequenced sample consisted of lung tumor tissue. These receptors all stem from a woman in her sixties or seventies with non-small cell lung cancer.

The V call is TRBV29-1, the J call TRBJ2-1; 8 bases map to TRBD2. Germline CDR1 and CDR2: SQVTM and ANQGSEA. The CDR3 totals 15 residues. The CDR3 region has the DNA TGCGGGCTCATGGGTCAGCGGGAGTCCTACAATGAGCAGTTCTTC. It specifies CGLMGQRESYNEQFF.

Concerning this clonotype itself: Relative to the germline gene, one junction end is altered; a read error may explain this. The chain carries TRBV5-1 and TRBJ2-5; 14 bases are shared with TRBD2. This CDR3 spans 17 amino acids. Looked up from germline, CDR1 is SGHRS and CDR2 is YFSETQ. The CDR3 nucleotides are TGCGCCAGCATCTTGGGGACTAGCGGGGGATTGGTGGAGACCCAGTACTTC. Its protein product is CASILGTSGGLVETQYF. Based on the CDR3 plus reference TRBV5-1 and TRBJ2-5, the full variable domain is KAGVTQTPRYLIKTRGQQVTLSCSPISGHRSVSWYQQTPGQGLQFLFEYFSETQRNKGNFPGRFSGRQFSNSRSEMNVSTLELGDSALYLCASILGTSGGLVETQYFGPGTRLLVL.

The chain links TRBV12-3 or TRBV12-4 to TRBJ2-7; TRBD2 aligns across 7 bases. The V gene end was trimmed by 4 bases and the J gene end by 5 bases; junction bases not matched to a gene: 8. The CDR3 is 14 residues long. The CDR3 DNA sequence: TGTGCCAGCAGTTGGCGGGGGAGTCTCAACGAGCAGTACGTC. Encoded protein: CASSWRGSLNEQYV.

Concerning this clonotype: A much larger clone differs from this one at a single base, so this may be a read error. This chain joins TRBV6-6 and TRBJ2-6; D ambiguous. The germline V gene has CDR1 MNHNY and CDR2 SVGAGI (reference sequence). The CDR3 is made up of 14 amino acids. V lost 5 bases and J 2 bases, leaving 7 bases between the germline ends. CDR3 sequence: CASSPGAGANVLTF. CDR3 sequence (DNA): TGTGCCAGCAGTCCAGGAGCTGGGGCCAACGTCCTGACTTTC.

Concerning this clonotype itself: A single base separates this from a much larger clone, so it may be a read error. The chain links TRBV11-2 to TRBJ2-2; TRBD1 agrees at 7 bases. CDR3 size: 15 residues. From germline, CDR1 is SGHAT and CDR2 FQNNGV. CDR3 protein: CACSSQTGRTGELFF. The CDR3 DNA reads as TGTGCCTGCAGCTCACAGACAGGGCGCACCGGGGAGCTGTTTTTT.

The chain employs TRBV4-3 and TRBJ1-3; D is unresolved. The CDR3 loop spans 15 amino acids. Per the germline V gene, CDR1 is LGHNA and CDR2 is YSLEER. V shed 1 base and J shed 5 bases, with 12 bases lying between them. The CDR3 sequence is CASSQGLETRNTIYF. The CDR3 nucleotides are TGCGCCAGCAGCCAAGGTCTAGAGACTCGAAACACCATATATTTT.

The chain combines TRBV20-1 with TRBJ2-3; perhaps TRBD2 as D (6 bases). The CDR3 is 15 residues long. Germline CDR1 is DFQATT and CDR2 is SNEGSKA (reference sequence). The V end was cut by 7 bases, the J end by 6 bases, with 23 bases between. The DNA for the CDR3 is TGCAGTGTTCCGAACTTACTAGCAGGAGTGGATACGCAGTATTTT. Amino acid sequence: CSVPNLLAGVDTQYF.

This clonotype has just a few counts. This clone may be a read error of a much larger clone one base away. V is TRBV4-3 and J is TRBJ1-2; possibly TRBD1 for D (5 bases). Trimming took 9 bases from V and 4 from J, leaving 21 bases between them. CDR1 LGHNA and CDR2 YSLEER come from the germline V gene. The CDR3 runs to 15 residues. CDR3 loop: CASKTFGGEGYGYTF. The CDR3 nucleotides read TGCGCCAGTAAAACGTTCGGGGGTGAGGGCTATGGCTACACCTTC.

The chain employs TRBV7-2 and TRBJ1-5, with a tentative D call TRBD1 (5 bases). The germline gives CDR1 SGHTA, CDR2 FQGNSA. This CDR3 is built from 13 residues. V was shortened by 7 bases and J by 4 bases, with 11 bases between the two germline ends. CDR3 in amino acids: CASNPGPNQPQHF. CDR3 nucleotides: TGTGCCAGCAACCCGGGACCAAATCAGCCCCAGCATTTT.

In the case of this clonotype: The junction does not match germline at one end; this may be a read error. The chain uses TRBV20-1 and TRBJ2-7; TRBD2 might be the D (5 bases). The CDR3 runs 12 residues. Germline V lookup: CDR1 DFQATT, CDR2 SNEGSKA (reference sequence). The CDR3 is CTASHGLYEQYF. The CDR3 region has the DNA TGCACTGCTAGTCACGGACTCTACGAGCAGTACTTC.

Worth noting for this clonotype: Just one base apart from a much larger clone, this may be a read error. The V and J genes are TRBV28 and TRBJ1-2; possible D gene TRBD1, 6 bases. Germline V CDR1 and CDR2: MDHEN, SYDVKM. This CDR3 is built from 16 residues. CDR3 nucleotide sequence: TGTGCCAGCAGTTCTTGGAATCCAGGGGCTTCGGGTGGCCACACCTTC. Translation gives CASSSWNPGASGGHTF.

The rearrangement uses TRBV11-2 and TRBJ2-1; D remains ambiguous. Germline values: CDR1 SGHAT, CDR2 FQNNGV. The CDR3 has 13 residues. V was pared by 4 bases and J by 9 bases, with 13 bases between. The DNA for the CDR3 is TGTGCCAGCAGCTGGCGGATTCGCAGTGAGCAGTTCTTC. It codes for CASSWRIRSEQFF.

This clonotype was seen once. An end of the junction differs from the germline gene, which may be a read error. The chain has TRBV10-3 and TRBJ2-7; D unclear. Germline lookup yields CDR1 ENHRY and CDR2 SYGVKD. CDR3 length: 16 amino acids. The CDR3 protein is CAINESAALNVYEQYF. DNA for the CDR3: TGTGCCATCAATGAGTCGGCCGCCCTTAACGTCTACGAGCAGTACTTC.

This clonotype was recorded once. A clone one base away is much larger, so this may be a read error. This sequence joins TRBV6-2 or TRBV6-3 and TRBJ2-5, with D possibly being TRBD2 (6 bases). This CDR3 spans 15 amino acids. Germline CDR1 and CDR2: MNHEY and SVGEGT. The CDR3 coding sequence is TGTGCCAGCAATTACCCAACAGCGGGCCAAGAGACCCAGTACTTC. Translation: CASNYPTAGQETQYF.

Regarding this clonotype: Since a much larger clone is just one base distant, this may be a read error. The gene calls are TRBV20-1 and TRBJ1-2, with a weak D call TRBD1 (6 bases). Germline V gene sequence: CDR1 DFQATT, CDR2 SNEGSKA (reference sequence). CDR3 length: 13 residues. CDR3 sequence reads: CNAEKGHSYGYTF. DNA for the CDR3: TGCAATGCCGAGAAGGGACACTCCTATGGCTACACCTTC.

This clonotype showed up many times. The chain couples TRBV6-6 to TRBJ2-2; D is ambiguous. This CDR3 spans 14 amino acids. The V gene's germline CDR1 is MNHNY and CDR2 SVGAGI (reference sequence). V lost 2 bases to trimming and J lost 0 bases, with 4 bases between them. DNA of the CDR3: TGTGCCAGCAGTTACCAGACGAACACCGGGGAGCTGTTTTTT. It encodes CASSYQTNTGELFF.

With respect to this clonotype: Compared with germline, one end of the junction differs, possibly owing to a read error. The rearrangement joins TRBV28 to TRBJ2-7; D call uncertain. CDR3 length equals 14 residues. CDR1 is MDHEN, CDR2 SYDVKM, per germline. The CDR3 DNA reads TGTGCCAGTAGTTTGCTTCTCAGCTCCTACGATCAGTACTTC. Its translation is CASSLLLSSYDQYF. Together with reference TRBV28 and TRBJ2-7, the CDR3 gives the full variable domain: DVKVTQSSRYLVKRTGEKVFLECVQDMDHENMFWYRQDPGLGLRLIYFSYDVKMKEKGDIPEGYSVSREKKERFSLILESASTNQTSMYLCASSLLLSSYDQYFGPGTRLTVT.

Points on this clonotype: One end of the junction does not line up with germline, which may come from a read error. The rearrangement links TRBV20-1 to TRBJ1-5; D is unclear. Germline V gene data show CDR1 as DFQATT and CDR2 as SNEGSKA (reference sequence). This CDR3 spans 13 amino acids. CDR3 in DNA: TGCAGTACTAGAGATTTCGGTAATCAGTCCCAGCATTTT. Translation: CSTRDFGNQSQHF.

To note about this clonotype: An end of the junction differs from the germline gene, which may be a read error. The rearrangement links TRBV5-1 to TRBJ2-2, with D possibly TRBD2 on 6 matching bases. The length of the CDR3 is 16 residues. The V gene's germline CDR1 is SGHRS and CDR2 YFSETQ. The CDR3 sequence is CASSLGHGGDPGELIF. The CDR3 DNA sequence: TGCGCCAGCAGCTTGGGACACGGCGGGGACCCCGGGGAGCTGATTTTT.

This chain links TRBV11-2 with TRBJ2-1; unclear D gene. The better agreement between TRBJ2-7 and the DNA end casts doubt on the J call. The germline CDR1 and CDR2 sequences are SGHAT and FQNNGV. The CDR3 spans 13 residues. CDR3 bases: TGTGCCAGCAGCGGGCGGATCCGCAATGAGCAGTACTTC. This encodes CASSGRIRNEQYF.

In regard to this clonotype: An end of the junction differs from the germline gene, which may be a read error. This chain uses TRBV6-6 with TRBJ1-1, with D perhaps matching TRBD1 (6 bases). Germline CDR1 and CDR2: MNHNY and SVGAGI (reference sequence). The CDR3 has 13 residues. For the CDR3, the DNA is TGTACCAGCAGCACGGAGGGGGACACTAACGCTTTCTTT. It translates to CTSSTEGDTNAFF.

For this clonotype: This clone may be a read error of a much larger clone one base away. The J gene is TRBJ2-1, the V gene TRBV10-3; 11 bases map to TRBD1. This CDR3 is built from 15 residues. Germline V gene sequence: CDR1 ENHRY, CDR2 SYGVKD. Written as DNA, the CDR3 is TGTGCCATCAGATTCCCGGGACAGGGGGTTTATGAGCAGCTCTTC. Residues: CAIRFPGQGVYEQLF.

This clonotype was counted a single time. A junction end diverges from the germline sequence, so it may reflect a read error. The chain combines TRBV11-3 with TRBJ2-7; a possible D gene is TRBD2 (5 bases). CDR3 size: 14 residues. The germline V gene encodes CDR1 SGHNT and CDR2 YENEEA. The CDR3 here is CAISLHTGTCEQYF. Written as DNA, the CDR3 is TGTGCCATCAGCTTACATACGGGAACCTGCGAGCAGTACTTC. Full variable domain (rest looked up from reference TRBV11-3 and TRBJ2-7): EAGVVQSPRYKIIEKKQPVAFWCNPISGHNTLYWYLQNLGQGPELLIRYENEEAVDDSQLPKDRFSAERLKGVDSTLKIQPAELGDSAVYLCAISLHTGTCEQYFGPGTRLTVT.

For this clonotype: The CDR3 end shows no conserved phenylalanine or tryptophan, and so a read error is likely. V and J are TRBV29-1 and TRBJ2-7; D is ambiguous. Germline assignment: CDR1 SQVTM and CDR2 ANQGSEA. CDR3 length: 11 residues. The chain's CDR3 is CRVVDPYEQYS. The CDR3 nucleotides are TGCAGGGTTGTAGACCCCTACGAGCAGTACTCC.

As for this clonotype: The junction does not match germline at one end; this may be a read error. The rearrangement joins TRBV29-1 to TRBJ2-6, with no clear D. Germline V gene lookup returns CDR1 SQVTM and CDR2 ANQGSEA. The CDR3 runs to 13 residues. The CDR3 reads CSTANSGANVLTF. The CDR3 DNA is TGCAGCACTGCCAACTCTGGAGCCAACGTCCTGACTTTC.

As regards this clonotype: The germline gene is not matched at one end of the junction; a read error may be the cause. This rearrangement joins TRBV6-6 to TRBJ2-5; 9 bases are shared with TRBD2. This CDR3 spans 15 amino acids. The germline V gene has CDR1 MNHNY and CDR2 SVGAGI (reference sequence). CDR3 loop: CASSARGGAEETQDF. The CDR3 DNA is TGTGCTAGCAGTGCGCGCGGGGGGGCAGAGGAGACCCAGGACTTC.

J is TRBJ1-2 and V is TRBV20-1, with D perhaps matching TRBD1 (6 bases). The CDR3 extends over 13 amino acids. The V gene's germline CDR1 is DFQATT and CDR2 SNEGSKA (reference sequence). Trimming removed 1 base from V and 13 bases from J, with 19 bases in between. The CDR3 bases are TGCAGTGCTAGAGGGCATGGGGGCTATGGTTGCACCTTC. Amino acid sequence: CSARGHGGYGCTF.

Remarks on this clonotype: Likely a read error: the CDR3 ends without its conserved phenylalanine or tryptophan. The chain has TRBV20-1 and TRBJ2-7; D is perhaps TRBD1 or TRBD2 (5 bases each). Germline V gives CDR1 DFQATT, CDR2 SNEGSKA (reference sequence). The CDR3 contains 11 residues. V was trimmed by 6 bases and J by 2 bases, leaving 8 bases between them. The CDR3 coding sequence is TGCAGTGCGAGGGGTGCCTACGAGCAGTACCTC. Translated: CSARGAYEQYL.

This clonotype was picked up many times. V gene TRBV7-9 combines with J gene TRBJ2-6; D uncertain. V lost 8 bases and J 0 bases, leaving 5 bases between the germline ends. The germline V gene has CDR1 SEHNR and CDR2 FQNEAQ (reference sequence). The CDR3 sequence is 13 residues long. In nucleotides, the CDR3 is TGTGCCAGCCGTACCTCTGGGGCCAACGTCCTGACTTTC. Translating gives CASRTSGANVLTF.

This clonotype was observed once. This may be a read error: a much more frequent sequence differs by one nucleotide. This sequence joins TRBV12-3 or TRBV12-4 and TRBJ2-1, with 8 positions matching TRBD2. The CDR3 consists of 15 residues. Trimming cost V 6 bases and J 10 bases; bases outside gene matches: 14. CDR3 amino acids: CASSPFAGGDGEQFF. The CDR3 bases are TGTGCCAGCAGCCCCTTCGCGGGAGGAGACGGCGAGCAGTTCTTC.

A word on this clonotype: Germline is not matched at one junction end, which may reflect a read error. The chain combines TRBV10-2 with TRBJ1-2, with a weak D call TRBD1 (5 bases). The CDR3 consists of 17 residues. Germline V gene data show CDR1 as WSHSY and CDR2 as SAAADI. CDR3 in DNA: TGCGCCAGCAGCGTGGCCCAAGCGGGAGGGACTAATTATGGCTACACCTTC. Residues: CASSVAQAGGTNYGYTF.

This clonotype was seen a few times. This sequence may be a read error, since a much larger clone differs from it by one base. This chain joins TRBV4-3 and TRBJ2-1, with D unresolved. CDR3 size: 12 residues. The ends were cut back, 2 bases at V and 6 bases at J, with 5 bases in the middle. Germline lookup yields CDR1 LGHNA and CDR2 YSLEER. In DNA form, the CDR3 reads TGCGCCAGCAGCCAACGGTGCAATGAGCAGTTCTTC. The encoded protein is CASSQRCNEQFF.